A selection of T cell receptor beta chains follows, all from one sample in a study of blood T cell repertoires in COVID-19. The repertoire was sequenced with immunoSEQ multiplex PCR; TCRdb's copy has only in-frame clones and lacks some. Counted here are about 24,000 clones, about nine tenths occurring once; the ten biggest clones make up about 8.8%. What was sequenced was peripheral blood. The receptors come from a man in his sixties or seventies with acute or convalescent COVID-19. CDR3s include the opening cysteine and the closing phenylalanine or tryptophan. Each record gives: D gene, clone size, V gene, J gene, CDR3 protein, CDR3 DNA. The D gene is left open where the match is weak. The size field is filled for only some rows; it gives once, few, many or a size class.

D gene: .; clone size: .; V gene: TRBV24-1; J gene: TRBJ2-2; CDR3 protein: CATSAGRGHLNTGELFF; CDR3 DNA: TGTGCCACCAGTGCAGGTAGGGGACACCTCAACACCGGGGAGCTGTTTTTT
D gene: .; clone size: .; V gene: TRBV9; J gene: TRBJ2-1; CDR3 protein: CASSVVGSGYNEQFF; CDR3 DNA: TGTGCCAGCAGCGTAGTTGGTAGCGGCTACAATGAGCAGTTCTTC
D gene: TRBD1; clone size: .; V gene: TRBV5-4; J gene: TRBJ1-1; CDR3 protein: CASSLPGQGAGAFF; CDR3 DNA: TGTGCCAGCAGCCTCCCGGGACAGGGGGCTGGGGCTTTCTTT
D gene: .; clone size: .; V gene: TRBV15; J gene: TRBJ1-4; CDR3 protein: CATSSRVRNEKLFF; CDR3 DNA: TGTGCCACCAGCAGTCGGGTTCGGAATGAAAAACTGTTTTTT
D gene: TRBD2; clone size: .; V gene: TRBV18; J gene: TRBJ2-7; CDR3 protein: CASSVGTSDRYEQYF; CDR3 DNA: TGTGCCAGCTCAGTAGGGACTAGCGATCGTTACGAGCAGTACTTC
D gene: TRBD2; clone size: .; V gene: TRBV5-4; J gene: TRBJ2-5; CDR3 protein: CASSSGLAQETQYF; CDR3 DNA: TGTGCCAGCAGCAGCGGACTAGCGCAAGAGACCCAGTACTTC
D gene: TRBD1; clone size: .; V gene: TRBV3-1/TRBV3-2; J gene: TRBJ2-1; CDR3 protein: CASSRTGGNEQFF; CDR3 DNA: TGTGCCAGCAGCCGGACAGGGGGCAATGAGCAGTTCTTC
D gene: .; clone size: .; V gene: TRBV5-1; J gene: TRBJ2-1; CDR3 protein: CASRGTSRDEQFF; CDR3 DNA: TGCGCCAGCAGAGGCACTAGCAGGGATGAGCAGTTCTTC
D gene: TRBD1; clone size: few; V gene: TRBV27; J gene: TRBJ1-2; CDR3 protein: CASSLSYRRDSLRGYTF; CDR3 DNA: TGTGCCAGCAGTTTATCGTATCGTCGGGACAGTCTTCGGGGCTACACCTTC
D gene: .; clone size: once; V gene: TRBV28; J gene: TRBJ1-3; CDR3 protein: CASSLGGSGNTIYF; CDR3 DNA: TGTGCCAGCAGTTTAGGAGGCTCTGGAAACACCATATATTTT
D gene: .; clone size: .; V gene: TRBV9; J gene: TRBJ2-5; CDR3 protein: CASSSLAGGETQYF; CDR3 DNA: TGTGCCAGCAGCTCGCTAGCTGGAGGGGAGACCCAGTACTTC
D gene: TRBD1; clone size: once; V gene: TRBV7-9; J gene: TRBJ1-6; CDR3 protein: CASSLVLRQGGSPLHF; CDR3 DNA: TGTGCCAGCAGCTTAGTCTTGAGACAGGGTGGTTCACCCCTCCACTTT
D gene: TRBD1; clone size: .; V gene: TRBV27; J gene: TRBJ2-1; CDR3 protein: CASSWDRVDEQFF; CDR3 DNA: TGTGCCAGCAGTTGGGACAGGGTCGATGAGCAGTTCTTC
D gene: .; clone size: .; V gene: TRBV7-2; J gene: TRBJ2-5; CDR3 protein: CASSPRRGGETQYF; CDR3 DNA: TGTGCCAGTAGCCCCCGCAGGGGTGGGGAGACCCAGTACTTC
D gene: .; clone size: .; V gene: TRBV7-2; J gene: TRBJ2-7; CDR3 protein: CASSFTRASYEQYF; CDR3 DNA: TGTGCCAGCAGTTTTACCAGGGCTTCCTACGAGCAGTACTTC
D gene: .; clone size: once; V gene: TRBV21-1; J gene: TRBJ1-5; CDR3 protein: CASSLTIDNNSNQPQHF; CDR3 DNA: TGTGCCAGCAGCCTCACGATAGACAACAATAGCAATCAGCCCCAGCATTTT
D gene: .; clone size: .; V gene: TRBV5-8; J gene: TRBJ2-7; CDR3 protein: CASSPSYEQYF; CDR3 DNA: TGTGCCAGCAGCCCGTCCTACGAGCAGTACTTC
D gene: .; clone size: .; V gene: TRBV4-1; J gene: TRBJ2-4; CDR3 protein: CASSQDRGKGNIQYF; CDR3 DNA: TGCGCCAGCAGCCAAGATAGGGGTAAGGGAAACATTCAGTACTTC
D gene: .; clone size: .; V gene: TRBV4-1; J gene: TRBJ1-2; CDR3 protein: CASSFGGAQGYGYTF; CDR3 DNA: TGCGCCAGCAGCTTCGGGGGGGCCCAAGGGTATGGCTACACCTTC
D gene: .; clone size: once; V gene: TRBV4-2; J gene: TRBJ1-5; CDR3 protein: CASSQDSGVNQPQHF; CDR3 DNA: TGTGCCAGCAGCCAAGATTCGGGGGTTAATCAGCCCCAGCATTTT
D gene: TRBD1; clone size: .; V gene: TRBV15; J gene: TRBJ1-4; CDR3 protein: CATSRADRGYATNEKLFF; CDR3 DNA: TGTGCCACCAGCAGAGCGGACAGGGGGTATGCAACTAATGAAAAACTGTTTTTT
D gene: .; clone size: .; V gene: TRBV6-9; J gene: TRBJ2-7; CDR3 protein: CASSCPTGTRLSYEQYF; CDR3 DNA: TGTGCCAGCAGTTGTCCGACCGGGACACGCCTGTCCTACGAGCAGTACTTC
D gene: .; clone size: few; V gene: TRBV6-5; J gene: TRBJ2-7; CDR3 protein: CASSYKNTGLNEQYF; CDR3 DNA: TGTGCCAGCAGTTACAAAAACACAGGGTTGAACGAGCAGTACTTC
D gene: .; clone size: .; V gene: TRBV20-1; J gene: TRBJ1-2; CDR3 protein: CSASHLGRGNYGYTF; CDR3 DNA: TGCAGTGCTAGTCATCTGGGCCGTGGAAACTATGGCTACACCTTC
D gene: .; clone size: few; V gene: TRBV29-1; J gene: TRBJ2-1; CDR3 protein: CSVVRGLNNEQFF; CDR3 DNA: TGCAGCGTTGTACGGGGACTTAACAATGAGCAGTTCTTC
D gene: .; clone size: .; V gene: TRBV18; J gene: TRBJ2-2; CDR3 protein: CASSPPSQGNTGELFF; CDR3 DNA: TGTGCCAGCTCACCACCGTCCCAGGGCAACACCGGGGAGCTGTTTTTT
D gene: TRBD1; clone size: .; V gene: TRBV5-4; J gene: TRBJ1-5; CDR3 protein: CASSFPGQGSCQPQHF; CDR3 DNA: TGTGCCAGCAGTTTTCCGGGACAGGGAAGTTGTCAGCCCCAGCATTTT
D gene: .; clone size: .; V gene: TRBV6-5; J gene: TRBJ2-7; CDR3 protein: CASSYSNAGDHEQYF; CDR3 DNA: TGTGCCAGCAGTTACTCGAACGCAGGGGACCACGAGCAGTACTTC
D gene: .; clone size: .; V gene: TRBV2; J gene: TRBJ1-2; CDR3 protein: CASSESPLDYGYTF; CDR3 DNA: TGTGCCAGCAGTGAAAGCCCCCTCGATTATGGCTACACCTTC
D gene: TRBD1; clone size: .; V gene: TRBV28; J gene: TRBJ1-4; CDR3 protein: CASNPGATGTNEKLFF; CDR3 DNA: TGTGCCAGCAATCCCGGGGCGACAGGGACTAATGAAAAACTGTTTTTT
D gene: .; clone size: .; V gene: TRBV9; J gene: TRBJ2-7; CDR3 protein: CASSVEFSSYEQYF; CDR3 DNA: TGTGCCAGCAGCGTAGAGTTCAGCTCCTACGAGCAGTACTTC
D gene: .; clone size: once; V gene: TRBV27; J gene: TRBJ1-2; CDR3 protein: CTSCAYGERGYTF; CDR3 DNA: TGTACCAGTTGTGCCTACGGGGAGCGGGGCTACACCTTC
D gene: .; clone size: .; V gene: TRBV7-2; J gene: TRBJ1-1; CDR3 protein: CASSFSNTEAFF; CDR3 DNA: TGTGCCAGCAGCTTCTCGAACACTGAAGCTTTCTTT
D gene: TRBD1; clone size: .; V gene: TRBV18; J gene: TRBJ1-1; CDR3 protein: CASSPGQLLNTEAFF; CDR3 DNA: TGTGCCAGCTCACCGGGACAGCTCCTGAACACTGAAGCTTTCTTT
D gene: TRBD1; clone size: .; V gene: TRBV29-1; J gene: TRBJ2-7; CDR3 protein: CSVRTGNYEQYF; CDR3 DNA: TGCAGCGTTCGGACAGGGAACTACGAGCAGTACTTC
D gene: TRBD1; clone size: .; V gene: TRBV13; J gene: TRBJ2-2; CDR3 protein: CASSWDRGTGELFF; CDR3 DNA: TGTGCCAGCAGCTGGGACAGGGGGACCGGGGAGCTGTTTTTT
D gene: .; clone size: .; V gene: TRBV28; J gene: TRBJ1-3; CDR3 protein: CASSPNQGSGNTIYF; CDR3 DNA: TGTGCCAGCAGCCCCAACCAGGGGTCTGGAAACACCATATATTTT
D gene: TRBD1; clone size: .; V gene: TRBV6-6; J gene: TRBJ1-4; CDR3 protein: CASRTGGLVEKLFF; CDR3 DNA: TGTGCCAGCAGGACAGGGGGCTTGGTTGAAAAACTGTTTTTT
D gene: .; clone size: medium-sized; V gene: TRBV28; J gene: TRBJ2-1; CDR3 protein: CASSSVIGAYNEQFF; CDR3 DNA: TGTGCCAGCAGTTCGGTCATCGGGGCCTACAATGAGCAGTTCTTC
D gene: .; clone size: .; V gene: TRBV3-1/TRBV3-2; J gene: TRBJ1-2; CDR3 protein: CASSQAPGVNYGYTF; CDR3 DNA: TGTGCCAGCAGCCAAGCCCCGGGAGTTAACTATGGCTACACCTTC
D gene: .; clone size: .; V gene: TRBV5-6; J gene: TRBJ1-2; CDR3 protein: CASSLDGDYGYTF; CDR3 DNA: TGTGCCAGCAGCTTGGACGGGGACTATGGCTACACCTTC
D gene: TRBD1; clone size: .; V gene: TRBV2; J gene: TRBJ1-4; CDR3 protein: CASRLETGGKEKLFF; CDR3 DNA: TGTGCCAGCAGATTAGAGACAGGGGGCAAAGAAAAACTGTTTTTT
D gene: .; clone size: .; V gene: TRBV6-2/TRBV6-3; J gene: TRBJ2-3; CDR3 protein: CASSGLATDTQYF; CDR3 DNA: TGTGCCAGCAGTGGGTTAGCTACAGATACGCAGTATTTT
D gene: TRBD1; clone size: .; V gene: TRBV20-1; J gene: TRBJ2-1; CDR3 protein: CSAGQGNEQFF; CDR3 DNA: TGCAGTGCTGGACAGGGGAATGAGCAGTTCTTC
D gene: .; clone size: once; V gene: TRBV18; J gene: TRBJ2-4; CDR3 protein: CASSQGAKNIQYF; CDR3 DNA: TGTGCCAGCTCACAGGGGGCCAAAAACATTCAGTACTTC
D gene: .; clone size: .; V gene: TRBV24-1; J gene: TRBJ2-2; CDR3 protein: CATSDRLGRGHTGELFF; CDR3 DNA: TGTGCCACCAGTGATAGGCTCGGCAGGGGCCACACCGGGGAGCTGTTTTTT